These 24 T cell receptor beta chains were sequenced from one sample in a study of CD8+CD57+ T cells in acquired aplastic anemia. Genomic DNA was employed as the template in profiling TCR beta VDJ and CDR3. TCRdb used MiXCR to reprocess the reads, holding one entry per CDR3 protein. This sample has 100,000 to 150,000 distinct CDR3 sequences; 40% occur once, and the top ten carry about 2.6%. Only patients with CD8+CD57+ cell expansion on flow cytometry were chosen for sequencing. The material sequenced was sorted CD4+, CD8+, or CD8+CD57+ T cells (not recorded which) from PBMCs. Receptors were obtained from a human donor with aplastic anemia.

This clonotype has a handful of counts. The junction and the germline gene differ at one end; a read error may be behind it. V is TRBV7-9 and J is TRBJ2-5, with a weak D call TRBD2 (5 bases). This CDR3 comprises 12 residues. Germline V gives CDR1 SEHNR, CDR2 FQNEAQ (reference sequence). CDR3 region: CASSPPGENQYF. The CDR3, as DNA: TGTGCCAGCAGCCCTCCCGGGGAGAACCAGTACTTC.

The DNA for the CDR3 is TGTGCCAGCAGGCGGCAGGGAACGTCCTACGAGCAGTACTTC. Its protein product is CASRRQGTSYEQYF. This chain joins TRBV27 and TRBJ2-7; perhaps TRBD1 as D (5 bases). Germline V gives CDR1 MNHEY, CDR2 SMNVEV (reference sequence). The V gene lost 6 bases and the J gene lost 1 base, with 13 bases spanning the gap. The CDR3 is 14 residues long.

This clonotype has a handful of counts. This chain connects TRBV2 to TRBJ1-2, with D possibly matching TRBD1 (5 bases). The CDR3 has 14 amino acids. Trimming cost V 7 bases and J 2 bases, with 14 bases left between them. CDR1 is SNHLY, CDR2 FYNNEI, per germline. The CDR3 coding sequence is TGTGCCAGCAAGGGGCAGGGAGTCAACTATGGCTACACCTTC. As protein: CASKGQGVNYGYTF. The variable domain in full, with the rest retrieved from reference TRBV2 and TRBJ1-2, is EPEVTQTPSHQVTQMGQEVILRCVPISNHLYFYWYRQILGQKVEFLVSFYNNEISEKSEIFDDQFSVERPDGSNFTLKIRSTKLEDSAMYFCASKGQGVNYGYTFGSGTRLTVV.

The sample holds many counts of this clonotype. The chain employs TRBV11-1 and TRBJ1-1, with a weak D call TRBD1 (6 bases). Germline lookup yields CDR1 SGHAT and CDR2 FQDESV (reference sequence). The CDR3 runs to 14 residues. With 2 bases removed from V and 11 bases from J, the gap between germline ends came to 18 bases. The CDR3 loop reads CASSLHQGKFGAFF. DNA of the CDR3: TGTGCCAGCAGCTTACACCAGGGGAAGTTTGGGGCTTTCTTT.

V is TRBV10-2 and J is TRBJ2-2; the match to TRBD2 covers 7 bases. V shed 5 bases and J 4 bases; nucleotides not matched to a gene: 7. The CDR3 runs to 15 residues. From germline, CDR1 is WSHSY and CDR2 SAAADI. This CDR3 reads CASSYGGVGTGELFF. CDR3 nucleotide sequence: TGCGCCAGCAGTTATGGGGGGGTGGGCACCGGGGAGCTGTTTTTT.

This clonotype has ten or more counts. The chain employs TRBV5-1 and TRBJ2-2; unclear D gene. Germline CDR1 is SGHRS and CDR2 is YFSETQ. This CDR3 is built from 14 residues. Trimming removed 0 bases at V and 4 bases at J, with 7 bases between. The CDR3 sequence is CASSLGESTGELFF. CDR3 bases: TGCGCCAGCAGCTTGGGAGAGAGCACCGGGGAGCTGTTTTTT.

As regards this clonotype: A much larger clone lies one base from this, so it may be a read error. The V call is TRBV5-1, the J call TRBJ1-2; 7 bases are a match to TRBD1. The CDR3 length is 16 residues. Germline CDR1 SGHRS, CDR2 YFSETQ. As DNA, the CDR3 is TGCGACAGCAGCTTGACCTTTGAAAACAGGGGAGGTGGCTACACCTTC. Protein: CDSSLTFENRGGGYTF.

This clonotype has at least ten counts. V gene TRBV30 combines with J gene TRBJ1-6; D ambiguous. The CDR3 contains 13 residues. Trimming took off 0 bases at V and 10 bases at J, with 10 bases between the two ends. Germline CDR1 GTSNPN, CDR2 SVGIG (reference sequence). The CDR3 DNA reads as TGTGCCTGGAGTGTACATACAGACTCACCCCTCCACTTT. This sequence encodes CAWSVHTDSPLHF.

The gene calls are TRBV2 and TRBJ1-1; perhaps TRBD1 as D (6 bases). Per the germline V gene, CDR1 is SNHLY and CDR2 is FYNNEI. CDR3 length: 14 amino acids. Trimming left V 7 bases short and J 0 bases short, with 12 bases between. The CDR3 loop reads CASTPGHLNTEAFF. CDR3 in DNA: TGTGCCAGCACGCCGGGACATCTGAACACTGAAGCTTTCTTT.

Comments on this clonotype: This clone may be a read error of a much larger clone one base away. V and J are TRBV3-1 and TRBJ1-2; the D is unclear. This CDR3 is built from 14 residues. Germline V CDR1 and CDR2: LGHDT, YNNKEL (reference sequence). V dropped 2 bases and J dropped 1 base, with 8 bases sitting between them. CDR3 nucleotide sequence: TGTGCCAGCAGCCAATCGGGAGGTAACTATGGCTACACCTTC. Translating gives CASSQSGGNYGYTF.

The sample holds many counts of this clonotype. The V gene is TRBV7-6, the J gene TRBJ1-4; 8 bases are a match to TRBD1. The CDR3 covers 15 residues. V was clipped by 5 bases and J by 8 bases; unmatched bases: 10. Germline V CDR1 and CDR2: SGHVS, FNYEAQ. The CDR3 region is CASSTPTGAGEKLFF. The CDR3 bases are TGTGCCAGCAGCACCCCGACAGGGGCGGGGGAAAAACTGTTTTTT.

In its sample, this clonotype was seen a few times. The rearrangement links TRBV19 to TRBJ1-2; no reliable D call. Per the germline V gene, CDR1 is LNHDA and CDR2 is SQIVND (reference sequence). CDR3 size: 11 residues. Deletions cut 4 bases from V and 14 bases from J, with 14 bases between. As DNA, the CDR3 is TGTGCCAGTAGTAAAAATGGCCTTCCGACCTTC. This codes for CASSKNGLPTF.

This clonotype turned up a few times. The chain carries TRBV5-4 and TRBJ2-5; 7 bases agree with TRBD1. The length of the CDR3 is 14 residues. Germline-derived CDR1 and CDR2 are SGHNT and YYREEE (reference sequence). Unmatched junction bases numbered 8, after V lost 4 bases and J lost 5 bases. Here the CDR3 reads CASSTPDRDETQYF. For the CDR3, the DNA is TGTGCCAGCAGCACCCCTGACAGGGACGAGACCCAGTACTTC.

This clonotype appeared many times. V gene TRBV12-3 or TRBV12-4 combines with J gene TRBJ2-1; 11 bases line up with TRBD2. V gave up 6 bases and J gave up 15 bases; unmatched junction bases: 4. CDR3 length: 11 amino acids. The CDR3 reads CASSLAGGLFF. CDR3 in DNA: TGTGCCAGCAGCCTAGCGGGGGGTCTGTTCTTC.

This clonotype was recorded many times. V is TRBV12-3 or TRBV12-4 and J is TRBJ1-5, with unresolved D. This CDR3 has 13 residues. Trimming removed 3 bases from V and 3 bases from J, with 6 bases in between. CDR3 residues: CASSLRFNQPQHF. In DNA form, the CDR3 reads TGTGCCAGCAGTTTGAGATTCAATCAGCCCCAGCATTTT.

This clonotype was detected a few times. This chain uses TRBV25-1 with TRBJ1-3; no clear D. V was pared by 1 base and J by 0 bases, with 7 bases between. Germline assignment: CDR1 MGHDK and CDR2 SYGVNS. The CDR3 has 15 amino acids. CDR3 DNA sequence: TGTGCCAGCAGTGAATCCAGGTTCTCTGGAAACACCATATATTTT. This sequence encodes CASSESRFSGNTIYF.

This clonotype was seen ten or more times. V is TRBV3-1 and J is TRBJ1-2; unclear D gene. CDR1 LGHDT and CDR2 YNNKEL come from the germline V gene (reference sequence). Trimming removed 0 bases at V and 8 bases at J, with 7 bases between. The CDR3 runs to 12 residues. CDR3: CASSQDARGYTF. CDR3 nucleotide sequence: TGTGCCAGCAGCCAAGATGCTCGCGGCTACACCTTC.

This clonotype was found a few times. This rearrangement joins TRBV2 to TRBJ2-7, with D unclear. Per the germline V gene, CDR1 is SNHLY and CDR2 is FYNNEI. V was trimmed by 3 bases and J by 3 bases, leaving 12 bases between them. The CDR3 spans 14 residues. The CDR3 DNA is TGTGCCAGCAGTGATGTTACGCGCGACTACGAGCAGTACTTC. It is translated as CASSDVTRDYEQYF.

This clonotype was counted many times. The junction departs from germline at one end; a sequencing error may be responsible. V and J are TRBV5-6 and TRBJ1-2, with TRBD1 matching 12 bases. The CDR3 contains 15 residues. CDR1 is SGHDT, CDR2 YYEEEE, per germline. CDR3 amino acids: CASSPGTGGVYGYTF. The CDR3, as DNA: TGCGCCAGCAGCCCAGGGACAGGGGGCGTCTATGGCTACACCTTC. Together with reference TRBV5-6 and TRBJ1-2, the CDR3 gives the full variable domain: DAGVTQSPTHLIKTRGQQVTLRCSPKSGHDTVSWYQQALGQGPQFIFQYYEEEERQRGNFPDRFSGHQFPNYSSELNVNALLLGDSALYLCASSPGTGGVYGYTFGSGTRLTVV.

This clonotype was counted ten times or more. CDR3 bases: TGTGCCAGCAGTTTCACTGAAGCTTTCTTT. It yields the protein CASSFTEAFF. The genes are TRBV28 and TRBJ1-1; D gene unclear. Trimming stripped 3 bases from V and 4 bases from J, with 0 bases between. The CDR3 length is 10 residues. Germline V CDR1 and CDR2: MDHEN, SYDVKM.

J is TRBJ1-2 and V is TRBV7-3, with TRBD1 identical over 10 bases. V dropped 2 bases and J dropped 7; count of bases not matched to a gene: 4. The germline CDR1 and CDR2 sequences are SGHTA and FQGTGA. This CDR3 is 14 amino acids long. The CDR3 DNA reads TGTGCCAGCAGCTTAGGGACAGGGGAGAGTGGCTACACCTTC. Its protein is CASSLGTGESGYTF.

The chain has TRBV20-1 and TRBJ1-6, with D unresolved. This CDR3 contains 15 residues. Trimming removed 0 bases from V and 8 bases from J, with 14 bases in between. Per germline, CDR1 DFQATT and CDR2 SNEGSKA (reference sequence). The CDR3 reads CSAREAELRDSPLHF. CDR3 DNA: TGCAGTGCTAGAGAGGCAGAACTTAGGGATTCACCCCTCCACTTT.

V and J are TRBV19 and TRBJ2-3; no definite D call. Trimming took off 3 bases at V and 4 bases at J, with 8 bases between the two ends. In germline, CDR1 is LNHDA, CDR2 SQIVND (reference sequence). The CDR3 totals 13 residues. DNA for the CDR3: TGTGCCAGTAGTATGATCACCGCAGATACGCAGTATTTT. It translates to CASSMITADTQYF.

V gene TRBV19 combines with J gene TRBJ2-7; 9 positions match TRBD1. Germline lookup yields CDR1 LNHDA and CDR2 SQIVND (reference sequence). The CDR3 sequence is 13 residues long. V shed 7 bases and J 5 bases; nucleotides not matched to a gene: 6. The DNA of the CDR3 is TGTGCCAGTAATCGACAGGGGGTCAACGAGCAGTACTTC. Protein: CASNRQGVNEQYF.